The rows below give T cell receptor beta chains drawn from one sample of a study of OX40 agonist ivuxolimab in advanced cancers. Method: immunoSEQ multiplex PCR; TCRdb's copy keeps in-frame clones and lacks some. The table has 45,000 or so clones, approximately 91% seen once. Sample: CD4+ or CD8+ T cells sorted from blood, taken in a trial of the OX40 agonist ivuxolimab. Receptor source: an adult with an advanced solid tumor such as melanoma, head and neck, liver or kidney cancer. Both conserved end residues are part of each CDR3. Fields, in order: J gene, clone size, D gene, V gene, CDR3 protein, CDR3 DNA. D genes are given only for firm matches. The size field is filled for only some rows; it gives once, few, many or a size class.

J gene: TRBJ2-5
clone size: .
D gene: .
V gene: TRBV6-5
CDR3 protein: CASSYSGVQETQYF
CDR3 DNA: TGTGCCAGCAGTTACTCAGGGGTACAAGAGACCCAGTACTTC

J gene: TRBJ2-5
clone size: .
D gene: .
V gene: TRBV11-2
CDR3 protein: CASSSTPAGIETQYF
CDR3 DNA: TGTGCCAGCAGCTCGACCCCAGCTGGTATAGAGACCCAGTACTTC

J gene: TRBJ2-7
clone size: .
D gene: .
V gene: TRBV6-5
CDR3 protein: CASMAIGPSYEQYF
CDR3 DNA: TGTGCCAGCATGGCCATCGGGCCGTCCTACGAGCAGTACTTC

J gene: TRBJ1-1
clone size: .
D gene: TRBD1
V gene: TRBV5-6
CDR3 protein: CASSYGTGNTEAFF
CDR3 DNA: TGTGCCAGCAGTTATGGGACAGGGAACACTGAAGCTTTCTTT

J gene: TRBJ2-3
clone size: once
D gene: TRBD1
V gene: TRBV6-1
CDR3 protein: CASRRTGADTQYF
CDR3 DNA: TGTGCCAGCAGACGGACAGGGGCAGATACGCAGTATTTT

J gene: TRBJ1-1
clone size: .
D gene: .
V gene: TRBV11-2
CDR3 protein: CASSLDRERAFF
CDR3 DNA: TGTGCCAGCAGCTTAGATCGAGAACGGGCTTTCTTT

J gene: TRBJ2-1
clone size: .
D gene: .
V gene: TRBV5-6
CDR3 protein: CASGKGAVSYNEQFF
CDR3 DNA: TGTGCCAGCGGGAAAGGGGCCGTATCCTACAATGAGCAGTTCTTC

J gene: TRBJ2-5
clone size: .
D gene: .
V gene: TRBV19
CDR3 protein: CASSIVGGQETQYF
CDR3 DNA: TGTGCCAGTAGTATAGTGGGGGGACAGGAGACCCAGTACTTC

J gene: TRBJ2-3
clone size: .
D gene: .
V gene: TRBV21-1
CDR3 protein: CASSKLVSGGLTDTQYF
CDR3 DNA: TGTGCCAGCAGCAAACTCGTCAGCGGGGGGCTCACAGATACGCAGTATTTT

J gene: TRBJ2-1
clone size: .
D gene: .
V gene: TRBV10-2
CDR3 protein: CASSDGLISDNEQFF
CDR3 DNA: TGCGCCAGCAGTGACGGGCTAATATCCGACAATGAGCAGTTCTTC

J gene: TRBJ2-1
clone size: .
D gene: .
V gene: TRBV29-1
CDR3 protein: CSVERRASVHEQFF
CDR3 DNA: TGCAGCGTTGAAAGAAGGGCTAGCGTCCATGAGCAGTTCTTC

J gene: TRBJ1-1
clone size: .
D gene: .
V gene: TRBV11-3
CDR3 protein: CASSFRRGDLMNTEAFF
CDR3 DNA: TGTGCCAGCAGCTTCCGCAGGGGAGATTTAATGAACACTGAAGCTTTCTTT

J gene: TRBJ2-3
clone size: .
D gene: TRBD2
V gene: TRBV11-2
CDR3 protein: CASSLLVAGGSDTQYF
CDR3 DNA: TGTGCCAGCAGCTTATTGGTAGCGGGAGGATCCGATACGCAGTATTTT

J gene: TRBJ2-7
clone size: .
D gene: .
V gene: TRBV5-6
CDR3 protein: CASSLVGSSYEQYF
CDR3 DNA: TGTGCCAGCAGCTTGGTCGGCTCCTCCTACGAGCAGTACTTC

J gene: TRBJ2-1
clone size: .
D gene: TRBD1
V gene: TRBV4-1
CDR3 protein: CASSQGTGEQFF
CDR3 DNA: TGCGCCAGCAGCCAAGGGACAGGGGAGCAGTTCTTC

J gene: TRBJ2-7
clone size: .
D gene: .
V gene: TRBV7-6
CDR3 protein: CASSSAGEQYF
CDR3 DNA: TGTGCCAGCAGCTCGGCGGGCGAGCAGTACTTC

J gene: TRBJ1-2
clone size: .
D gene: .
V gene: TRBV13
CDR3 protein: CASSGWDPEGYTF
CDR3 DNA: TGTGCCAGCAGCGGTTGGGACCCTGAGGGCTACACCTTC

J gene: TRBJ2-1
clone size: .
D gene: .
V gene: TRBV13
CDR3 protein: CASNPSSGNFNEQFF
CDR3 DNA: TGTGCCAGCAACCCGAGTAGTGGCAATTTCAATGAGCAGTTCTTC

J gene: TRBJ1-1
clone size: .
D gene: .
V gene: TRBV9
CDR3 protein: CASSVGMNTEAFF
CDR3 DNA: TGTGCCAGCAGCGTAGGGATGAACACTGAAGCTTTCTTT

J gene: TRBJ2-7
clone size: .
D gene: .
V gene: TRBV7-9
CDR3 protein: CASSPPAEREQYF
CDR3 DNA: TGTGCCAGCAGCCCACCAGCCGAAAGGGAGCAGTACTTC

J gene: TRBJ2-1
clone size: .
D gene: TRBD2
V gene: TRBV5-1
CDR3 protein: CASSGTSGRSSYNEQFF
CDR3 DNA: TGCGCCAGCAGCGGGACTAGCGGGAGGAGCTCCTACAATGAGCAGTTCTTC